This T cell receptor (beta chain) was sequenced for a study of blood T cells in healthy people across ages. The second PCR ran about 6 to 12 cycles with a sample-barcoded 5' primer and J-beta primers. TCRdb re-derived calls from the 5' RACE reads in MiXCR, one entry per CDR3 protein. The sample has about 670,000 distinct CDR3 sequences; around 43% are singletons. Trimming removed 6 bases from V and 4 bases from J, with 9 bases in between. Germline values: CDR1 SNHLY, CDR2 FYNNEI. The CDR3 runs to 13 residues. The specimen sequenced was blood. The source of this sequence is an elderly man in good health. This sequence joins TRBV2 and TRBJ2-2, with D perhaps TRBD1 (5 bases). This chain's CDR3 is CASRIQGTGELFF. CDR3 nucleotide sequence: TGTGCCAGCAGAATCCAGGGCACCGGGGAGCTGTTTTTT.